These 21 T cell receptor beta chains came from one sample sequenced in a study of blood T cell repertoires in COVID-19. Profiled with immunoSEQ multiplex PCR; TCRdb holds only in-frame clones, not every one. The sample records roughly 190,000 clones, 88% being singletons. The sequencing input was peripheral blood. The receptors shown here come from a man in his forties or fifties with active or convalescent COVID-19.

The chain carries TRBV7-2 and TRBJ2-3; the D gene is possibly TRBD2 (5 bases). Germline V gives CDR1 SGHTA, CDR2 FQGNSA. The CDR3 length is 14 residues. V was pared by 3 bases and J by 4 bases, with 11 bases between. This CDR3 reads CASSFRGRSDTQYF. In nucleotides, the CDR3 is TGTGCCAGCAGCTTTCGCGGGCGCTCAGATACGCAGTATTTT.

V usage is TRBV9 and J usage is TRBJ2-2; no firm D call. Trimming left V 3 bases short and J 4 bases short, with 7 bases between. This CDR3 has 13 amino acids. The germline CDR1 and CDR2 sequences are SGDLS and YYNGEE. This chain's CDR3 is CASSAVRTGELFF. As DNA, the CDR3 is TGTGCCAGCAGCGCGGTCCGCACCGGGGAGCTGTTTTTT. Using reference TRBV9 and TRBJ2-2 for the parts outside the CDR3, the full variable domain is DSGVTQTPKHLITATGQRVTLRCSPRSGDLSVYWYQQSLDQGLQFLIQYYNGEERAKGNILERFSAQQFPDLHSELNLSSLELGDSALYFCASSAVRTGELFFGEGSRLTVL.

The chain carries TRBV18 and TRBJ2-5; D perhaps matches TRBD1 (6 bases). Germline V CDR1 and CDR2: KGHSH, LQKENI. V was pared by 3 bases and J by 3 bases, with 14 bases between. The CDR3 sequence is 15 residues long. The CDR3 protein is CASSPPSTGEETQYF. CDR3 DNA sequence: TGTGCCAGCTCACCCCCCTCGACAGGAGAAGAGACCCAGTACTTC.

This clone has only a few counts. This sequence joins TRBV28 and TRBJ1-3; 7 bases align to TRBD1. There are 15 residues in the CDR3. The germline V gene has CDR1 MDHEN and CDR2 SYDVKM. The V and J ends lost 4 bases and 3 bases, in that order; junction bases with no gene match: 6. CDR3 protein: CASSSGTADGNTIYF. In DNA form, the CDR3 reads TGTGCCAGCAGTTCCGGGACAGCAGATGGAAACACCATATATTTT.

This sequence joins TRBV7-9 and TRBJ2-3, with 16 nucleotides matching TRBD2. The CDR3 sequence is 16 residues long. V lost 5 bases and J lost 5; bases outside the gene matches: 4. CDR1 and CDR2 (germline): SEHNR, FQNEAQ (reference sequence). CDR3 nucleotide sequence: TGTGCCAGCAGCCCGGGACTAGCGGGGGGGGAAGATACGCAGTATTTT. It encodes CASSPGLAGGEDTQYF.

This clone showed up just a few times. The genes are TRBV14 and TRBJ1-2; 9 bases are a match to TRBD1. Germline-derived CDR1 and CDR2 are SGHDN and FVKESK. The ends lost 4 bases at V and 8 bases at J; junction bases unmatched: 5. The CDR3 contains 13 residues. DNA of the CDR3: TGTGCCAGCAGCCTGGGACAGGGTTTGGGCTACACCTTC. Its translation is CASSLGQGLGYTF.

The chain carries TRBV24-1 and TRBJ2-2; perhaps TRBD1 as D (6 bases). The CDR3 is 16 amino acids. Trimming left V 5 bases short and J 1 base short, with 13 bases between. CDR1 is KGHDR, CDR2 SFDVKD, per germline. CDR3: CATSAAQGWNTGELFF. The CDR3 DNA follows: TGTGCCACCAGTGCCGCACAGGGCTGGAACACCGGGGAGCTGTTTTTT.

The rearrangement uses TRBV6-6 and TRBJ1-1; D might be TRBD1 (5 bases). The CDR3 sequence is 12 residues long. Germline loops: CDR1 MNHNY, CDR2 SVGAGI (reference sequence). Trimming left V 6 bases short and J 5 bases short, with 10 bases between. The CDR3 region has the DNA TGTGCCAGCAGCCTAAGGGGTACTGAAGCTTTCTTT. Its protein product is CASSLRGTEAFF.

This rearrangement joins TRBV6-5 to TRBJ1-4; D ambiguous. The germline V gene encodes CDR1 MNHEY and CDR2 SVGAGI. Trimming left V 6 bases short and J 0 bases short, with 8 bases between. The CDR3 sequence is 14 residues long. The CDR3 DNA sequence: TGTGCCAGCAGCCGAACTCCAACTAATGAAAAACTGTTTTTT. Its protein product is CASSRTPTNEKLFF.

This clone was detected a few times. The chain combines TRBV6-4 with TRBJ2-1, with 9 bases that match TRBD2. Unmatched junction bases numbered 6, after V lost 3 bases and J lost 15 bases. The CDR3 is made up of 12 amino acids. The germline CDR1 and CDR2 sequences are MRHNA and SNTAGT. The chain's CDR3 is CASSDGGRGRFF. CDR3 nucleotides: TGTGCCAGCAGTGATGGCGGGAGGGGTCGGTTCTTC.

This chain connects TRBV6-5 to TRBJ2-2, with D possibly TRBD1 on 6 matching bases. The CDR3 totals 15 residues. Germline V gives CDR1 MNHEY, CDR2 SVGAGI. V lost 6 bases to trimming and J lost 0 bases, with 11 bases between them. As DNA, the CDR3 is TGTGCCAGCAGCCCGGGACACTCGAACACCGGGGAGCTGTTTTTT. It is translated as CASSPGHSNTGELFF.

The chain couples TRBV6-1 to TRBJ2-3; D gene ambiguous. V was cut by 1 base and J by 3 bases, with 5 bases left in between. Germline-derived CDR1 and CDR2 are MNHNS and SASEGT. CDR3 length: 13 residues. CDR3 nucleotides: TGTGCCAGCAGTGAAGTCAGGACAGATACGCAGTATTTT. Translated, it gives CASSEVRTDTQYF.

This chain connects TRBV6-4 to TRBJ2-6, with a weak D call TRBD2 (6 bases). Trimming took 2 bases from V and 0 from J, leaving 8 bases between them. The CDR3 has 16 residues. The V gene's germline CDR1 is MRHNA and CDR2 SNTAGT. The CDR3 loop reads CASSDRGLSGANVLTF. The CDR3 DNA reads as TGTGCCAGCAGTGACAGGGGACTCTCTGGGGCCAACGTCCTGACTTTC.

The rearrangement links TRBV13 to TRBJ2-2, with 7 bases aligning to TRBD1. The CDR3 has 16 amino acids. Per germline, CDR1 PRHDT and CDR2 FYEKMQ (reference sequence). V shed 2 bases, J shed 0 bases, and the junction held 3 bases outside the gene matches. CDR3 sequence: CASSLTGTANTGELFF. CDR3 in DNA: TGTGCCAGCAGCTTAACCGGGACAGCGAACACCGGGGAGCTGTTTTTT.

The chain links TRBV25-1 to TRBJ1-1; 7 bases are shared with TRBD1. V lost 10 bases, J lost 5 bases, and 10 bases stayed unmatched. This CDR3 region has 13 residues. Germline CDR1 reads MGHDK; CDR2 reads SYGVNS. The CDR3 sequence: CAKRDRAGTEAFF. CDR3 nucleotide sequence: TGTGCCAAAAGAGACAGGGCTGGGACTGAAGCTTTCTTT.

V and J are TRBV3-1 (or the pseudogene TRBV3-2) and TRBJ1-3; D may be TRBD1 (5 bases). The V gene lost 4 bases and the J gene lost 0 bases, with 10 bases spanning the gap. The CDR3 is made up of 15 amino acids. The germline V gene has CDR1 LGHDT and CDR2 YNNKEL (reference sequence). CDR3 DNA: TGTGCCAGCAGCCCGGGACTGATCTCTGGAAACACCATATATTTT. Translating it yields CASSPGLISGNTIYF.

This rearrangement joins TRBV2 to TRBJ2-2, with TRBD2 matching over 15 bases. The CDR3 extends over 19 amino acids. V lost 6 bases, J lost 0 bases, and 8 bases stayed unmatched. Germline-derived CDR1 and CDR2 are SNHLY and FYNNEI. CDR3 residues: CASRGLAGGRFANTGELFF. The CDR3 DNA sequence: TGTGCCAGCAGGGGACTAGCGGGGGGCCGGTTCGCGAACACCGGGGAGCTGTTTTTT. The whole variable domain, filled in from reference TRBV2 and TRBJ2-2, reads EPEVTQTPSHQVTQMGQEVILRCVPISNHLYFYWYRQILGQKVEFLVSFYNNEISEKSEIFDDQFSVERPDGSNFTLKIRSTKLEDSAMYFCASRGLAGGRFANTGELFFGEGSRLTVL.

The chain employs TRBV27 and TRBJ2-7; TRBD1 agrees at 9 bases. V shed 6 bases and J 6 bases; nucleotides not matched to a gene: 6. CDR3 length equals 13 residues. Germline CDR1 and CDR2: MNHEY and SMNVEV (reference sequence). The CDR3 loop reads CASRDRGTSEQYF. The CDR3 region has the DNA TGTGCCAGCAGGGACAGGGGAACTAGCGAGCAGTACTTC.

The V and J genes are TRBV12-3 or TRBV12-4 and TRBJ2-7; D remains unclear. The CDR3 covers 13 residues. Trimming shortened V by 6 bases and J by 0 bases, and 9 bases separated the two germline ends. The CDR3 nucleotides are TGTGCCAGCAGCAGGCCGAGCTCCTACGAGCAGTACTTC. It yields the protein CASSRPSSYEQYF.

This chain links TRBV3-1 (or the pseudogene TRBV3-2) with TRBJ2-7, with 8 positions matching TRBD2. The CDR3 has 14 residues. Trimming removed 5 bases from V and 0 bases from J; junction bases left unmatched: 3. Germline V gene lookup returns CDR1 LGHDT and CDR2 YNNKEL (reference sequence). The CDR3 spells CASSNGGASYEQYF. The CDR3 coding sequence is TGTGCCAGCAGCAACGGGGGGGCCTCCTACGAGCAGTACTTC.

The V and J genes are TRBV20-1 and TRBJ2-7; no clear D. Trimming took off 5 bases at V and 9 bases at J, with 14 bases between the two ends. CDR3 length equals 11 residues. Germline-derived CDR1 and CDR2 are DFQATT and SNEGSKA (reference sequence). The CDR3 DNA sequence: TGCAGTGCTGTATCCCGTTTCGGGCAGTACTTC. It codes for CSAVSRFGQYF.